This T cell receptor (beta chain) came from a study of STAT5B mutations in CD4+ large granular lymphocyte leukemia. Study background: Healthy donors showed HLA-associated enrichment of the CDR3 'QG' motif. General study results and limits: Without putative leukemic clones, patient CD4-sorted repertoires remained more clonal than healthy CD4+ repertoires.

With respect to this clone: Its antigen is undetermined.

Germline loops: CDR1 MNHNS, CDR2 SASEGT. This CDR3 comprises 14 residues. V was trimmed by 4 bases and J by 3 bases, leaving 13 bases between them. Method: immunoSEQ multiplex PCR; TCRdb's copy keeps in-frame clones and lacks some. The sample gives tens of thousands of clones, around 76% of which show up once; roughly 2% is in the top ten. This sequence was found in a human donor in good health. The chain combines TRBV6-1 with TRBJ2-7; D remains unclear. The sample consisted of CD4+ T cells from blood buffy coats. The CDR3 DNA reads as TGTGCCAGCAGTGTCGACTGGCTCCGCTACGAGCAGTACTTC. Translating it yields CASSVDWLRYEQYF.